This TCR beta chain came from a study of blood T cell repertoires in COVID-19. For the study at large: Sites in the United States, Italy and Spain provided acute and convalescent COVID-19 samples. From T cells, B-cell-depleted T cells, or PBMCs came the material, which was cDNA or gDNA.

Looked up from germline, CDR1 is SGHRS and CDR2 is YFSETQ. V was pared by 1 base and J by 5 bases, with 6 bases of the junction left unmatched. CDR3 length equals 15 residues. Here immunoSEQ multiplex PCR was the method, and the copy in TCRdb shows in-frame clones only, minus some. The sample holds 40,000 or so clones, around 89% seen once. Sequencing was performed on peripheral blood. The chain recombines TRBV5-1 with TRBJ2-5; 9 nucleotides line up with TRBD1. This TCR was recovered from a human donor in a cohort sampled during active COVID-19. This CDR3 is CASSLRQGVMETQYF. CDR3 DNA: TGCGCCAGCAGCTTGAGACAGGGGGTAATGGAGACCCAGTACTTC. The full variable domain, with the rest looked up from reference TRBV5-1 and TRBJ2-5, is KAGVTQTPRYLIKTRGQQVTLSCSPISGHRSVSWYQQTPGQGLQFLFEYFSETQRNKGNFPGRFSGRQFSNSRSEMNVSTLELGDSALYLCASSLRQGVMETQYFGPGTRLLVL.